One sample yielded the 27 T cell receptor beta chains listed below, sequenced in a study of read filtering for tumor transcriptome and immune sequencing. From about 0.4 ug of RNA, a library with molecular barcoded alpha/delta and beta/gamma adaptors was made. One entry per CDR3 protein, called by TCRdb with MiXCR from the reads. This sample has over 35,000 distinct CDR3 sequences, with approximately 10% found just once. Sequencing was performed on a population of CD138-negative cells sorted from bone marrow. The source is a donor at least 40 years old with multiple myeloma.

A note on this clonotype: A much larger clone differs from this one at a single base, so this may be a read error. This chain links TRBV6-2 or TRBV6-3 with TRBJ2-7; D is unresolved. Germline V gives CDR1 MNHEY, CDR2 SVGEGT. CDR3 length: 14 amino acids. The V end was cut by 7 bases, the J end by 4 bases, with 17 bases between. The CDR3 loop reads CASTKGDGRYEQYF. CDR3 in DNA: TGTGCCAGCACCAAAGGCGATGGGCGTTACGAGCAGTACTTC.

Ten or more counts support this clonotype. The gene calls are TRBV12-3 or TRBV12-4 and TRBJ2-3; tentative D call: TRBD2 (5 bases). V dropped 6 bases and J dropped 0 bases, with 16 bases sitting between them. The CDR3 runs 16 residues. The CDR3 spells CASRDRGATSTDTQYF. DNA for the CDR3: TGTGCCAGCAGGGATCGGGGAGCGACTAGCACAGATACGCAGTATTTT.

This clonotype was seen ten or more times. DNA for the CDR3: TGTGCCAGCAGTTTTTCGGCCCAGACAGGGTGGGGTTCACCCCTCCACTTT. The encoded protein is CASSFSAQTGWGSPLHF. The chain is built from TRBV7-9 and TRBJ1-6; 7 bases are a match to TRBD1. The germline CDR1 and CDR2 sequences are SEHNR and FQNEAQ (reference sequence). V was pared by 6 bases and J by 9 bases, with 17 bases of the junction left unmatched. CDR3 length equals 17 residues.

Ten or more counts support this clonotype. V gene TRBV7-8 combines with J gene TRBJ2-7; D may be TRBD1 or TRBD2 (5 bases each). The CDR3 sequence is 13 residues long. V was shortened by 5 bases and J by 6 bases, with 14 bases between the two germline ends. The germline gives CDR1 SGHVS, CDR2 FQNEAQ. As DNA, the CDR3 is TGTGCCAGCAGCCTCCTCGGGGCTCCCGAGCAGTACTTC. It translates to CASSLLGAPEQYF.

Many counts were recorded for this clonotype. The CDR3 nucleotides are TGTGCCAGCAGTGCGCGGGGGGGTAGGCAGCCCCAGCATTTT. Its translation: CASSARGGRQPQHF. The rearrangement links TRBV28 to TRBJ1-5; D perhaps matches TRBD1 (5 bases). This CDR3 contains 14 residues. CDR1 and CDR2 from the germline V gene are MDHEN and SYDVKM. Trimming cost V 5 bases and J 7 bases, with 15 bases left between them.

This clonotype was counted many times. The chain links TRBV3-1 to TRBJ1-4; D not certain. Germline CDR1 and CDR2: LGHDT and YNNKEL (reference sequence). The CDR3 totals 15 residues. The germline V and J ends were trimmed by 0 bases and 7 bases, with 12 bases remaining between them. The CDR3 bases are TGTGCCAGCAGCCAAGAGGCGGGGATCGTTGAAAAACTGTTTTTT. Encoded protein: CASSQEAGIVEKLFF.

Many counts were recorded for this clonotype. The CDR3 DNA sequence: TGTGCCAGCAGTTTGGCGTGGGCTCAGCCCCAGCATTTT. Protein sequence: CASSLAWAQPQHF. This chain joins TRBV12-3 or TRBV12-4 and TRBJ1-5; D is unclear. V was shortened by 3 bases and J by 6 bases, with 9 bases between the two germline ends. The CDR3 consists of 13 residues.

This clonotype was seen ten or more times. CDR3 nucleotides: TGTGCCAGCAGCCCGACTCAAGGGCAGCCCCAGCATTTT. Translating gives CASSPTQGQPQHF. The J gene is TRBJ1-5, the V gene TRBV3-1; D not resolved. Looked up from germline, CDR1 is LGHDT and CDR2 is YNNKEL (reference sequence). V was trimmed by 4 bases and J by 7 bases, leaving 11 bases between them. There are 13 residues in the CDR3.

There are many counts of this clonotype. The J gene is TRBJ2-1, the V gene TRBV6-1, with TRBD2 matching over 7 bases. Germline assignment: CDR1 MNHNS and CDR2 SASEGT. Unmatched junction bases numbered 2, after V lost 3 bases and J lost 0 bases. The CDR3 loop spans 15 amino acids. CDR3 region: CASSEGGGSYNEQFF. The CDR3 bases are TGTGCCAGCAGTGAGGGGGGGGGCTCCTACAATGAGCAGTTCTTC.

This clonotype was seen many times. The CDR3 loop is CASSLAVAGGAAGELFF. The CDR3 region has the DNA TGTGCCAGCAGCTTAGCGGTGGCAGGGGGCGCGGCCGGGGAGCTGTTTTTT. The J gene is TRBJ2-2, the V gene TRBV7-2; 8 nucleotides line up with TRBD1. The V gene end was trimmed by 0 bases and the J gene end by 6 bases; junction bases not matched to a gene: 9. CDR1 SGHTA and CDR2 FQGNSA come from the germline V gene. This CDR3 is built from 17 residues.

This clonotype was seen at least ten times. CDR3 in amino acids: CASTRDNNEQFF. CDR3 in DNA: TGTGCCAGCACCCGGGACAACAATGAGCAGTTCTTC. The rearrangement uses TRBV2 and TRBJ2-1, with a possible D match to TRBD1 (6 bases). The CDR3 consists of 12 residues. Germline-derived CDR1 and CDR2 are SNHLY and FYNNEI. V lost 7 bases, J lost 5 bases, and 9 bases lay in between.

The sample holds many counts of this clonotype. The gene calls are TRBV5-1 and TRBJ1-1; no reliable D call. V was clipped by 0 bases and J by 4 bases, with 7 bases between them. The CDR3 runs 13 residues. Germline V lookup: CDR1 SGHRS, CDR2 YFSETQ. The CDR3 bases are TGCGCCAGCAGCTTGGTTGTTGGCACTGAAGCTTTCTTT. As protein: CASSLVVGTEAFF.

There are many counts of this clonotype. V usage is TRBV20-1 and J usage is TRBJ1-5; the D gene is possibly TRBD1 (5 bases). The V gene's germline CDR1 is DFQATT and CDR2 SNEGSKA (reference sequence). V lost 4 bases and J lost 2, with 15 bases in between. The CDR3 covers 15 residues. Here the CDR3 DNA reads TGCAGTGCTACCGGCAGGGCCGGTGGCAATCAGCCCCAGCATTTT. Translation gives CSATGRAGGNQPQHF.

This clonotype was counted at least ten times. The chain is built from TRBV28 and TRBJ1-5; D unresolved. V shed 5 bases and J shed 3 bases, with 14 bases lying between them. The CDR3 runs 15 residues. Germline V lookup: CDR1 MDHEN, CDR2 SYDVKM. This chain's CDR3 is CASSPRSQANQPQHF. As DNA, the CDR3 is TGTGCCAGCAGTCCCCGGTCTCAGGCCAATCAGCCCCAGCATTTT.

As regards this clonotype: A read error likely explains this, since a far larger clone differs by one base. V usage is TRBV20-1 and J usage is TRBJ1-1; D uncertain. The DNA end lines up better with TRBJ1-6; the J call may be wrong. The length of the CDR3 is 15 residues. The germline CDR1 and CDR2 sequences are DFQATT and SNEGSKA (reference sequence). The CDR3 spells CGARPPGMRNSPLHF. The DNA of the CDR3 is TGCGGTGCTAGACCACCGGGGATGAGAAATTCACCCCTCCACTTT.

This clonotype was seen ten or more times. This sequence joins TRBV29-1 and TRBJ2-7, with TRBD1 as a possible D gene (7 bases). The CDR3 runs 15 residues. The germline V gene has CDR1 SQVTM and CDR2 ANQGSEA. V was pared by 0 bases and J by 1 base, with 13 bases between. The CDR3 region has the DNA TGCAGCGTTGAAGATCGAGCAGGGGGGTCCTACGAGCAGTACTTC. As protein: CSVEDRAGGSYEQYF.

Comment on this clonotype: This may stem from a read error, because a much larger clone lies one nucleotide away. The chain recombines TRBV4-1 with TRBJ1-1; D is ambiguous. In germline, CDR1 is MGHRA, CDR2 YSYEKL. CDR3 size: 11 residues. CDR3 in amino acids: CASGDATEAFF. CDR3 bases: TGCGCCAGCGGGGATGCGACTGAGGCTTTCTTT.

This chain links TRBV4-1 with TRBJ1-5; 8 bases map to TRBD1. This CDR3 has 17 residues. V was pared by 2 bases and J by 9 bases, with 15 bases of the junction left unmatched. Germline V lookup: CDR1 MGHRA, CDR2 YSYEKL. The CDR3 reads CASSQPPGDRRVLPQHF. The CDR3 DNA follows: TGCGCCAGCAGCCAACCCCCGGGGGACAGGCGGGTTCTGCCCCAGCATTTT.

This clonotype was found once. This sequence is one base from a far larger clone and is likely a read error. The V and J genes are TRBV5-6 and TRBJ1-2; D gene ambiguous. Germline CDR1 and CDR2: SGHDT and YYEEEE. The CDR3 consists of 13 residues. CDR3 sequence (DNA): TGTGCCAGCAGTTCCGGAGGGATCTATGGCTGCACCTTC. This codes for CASSSGGIYGCTF. The full variable domain, completed using reference TRBV5-6 and TRBJ1-2, is DAGVTQSPTHLIKTRGQQVTLRCSPKSGHDTVSWYQQALGQGPQFIFQYYEEEERQRGNFPDRFSGHQFPNYSSELNVNALLLGDSALYLCASSSGGIYGCTFGSGTRLTVV.

Only a few counts were recorded for this clonotype. The junction shows a germline mismatch at one end, possibly a read error. This chain links TRBV5-1 with TRBJ2-1, with a tentative D call TRBD1 (6 bases). The CDR3 is 15 amino acids. CDR1 SGHRS and CDR2 YFSETQ come from the germline V gene. CDR3 loop: CASSLGPTGPDEQSF. The CDR3 DNA follows: TGCGCCAGCAGCTTGGGGCCTACAGGGCCCGATGAGCAGTCCTTC.

The gene calls are TRBV2 and TRBJ1-5, with D unresolved. Germline V gene lookup returns CDR1 SNHLY and CDR2 FYNNEI. V lost 3 bases and J 6 bases, leaving 12 bases between the germline ends. This CDR3 has 14 residues. The CDR3 DNA follows: TGTGCCAGCAGTGACCGGGGTGTGGGTCAGCCCCAGCATTTT. Translated, it gives CASSDRGVGQPQHF.

In its sample, this clonotype was seen many times. At one of its ends the junction is not consistent with the germline gene, which may arise from a read error. The chain combines TRBV29-1 with TRBJ1-1; TRBD1 agrees at 7 bases. CDR3 length: 12 residues. Looked up from germline, CDR1 is SQVTM and CDR2 is ANQGSEA. CDR3 bases: TGCAGCGCTGAAGCCTCCGGGACAGCAGCTTTCTTT. This translates into CSAEASGTAAFF.

This clonotype was observed many times. This rearrangement joins TRBV11-2 to TRBJ2-7; the D gene is possibly TRBD1 (5 bases). Per germline, CDR1 SGHAT and CDR2 FQNNGV. Trimming stripped 0 bases from V and 4 bases from J, with 13 bases between. CDR3 size: 15 residues. The CDR3 bases are TGTGCCAGCAGCTTAGAGATACTGACAGTGTACGAGCAGTACTTC. Translation: CASSLEILTVYEQYF.

This clonotype was observed at least ten times. This rearrangement joins TRBV29-1 to TRBJ2-3, with D maybe TRBD1 (6 bases). Trimming shortened V by 1 base and J by 3 bases, and 11 bases separated the two germline ends. This CDR3 spans 14 amino acids. In germline, CDR1 is SQVTM, CDR2 ANQGSEA. CDR3: CSVEGADSTDTQYF. The CDR3 region has the DNA TGCAGCGTTGAAGGGGCGGACAGTACAGATACGCAGTATTTT.

This clonotype was recorded a few times. The chain links TRBV7-6 to TRBJ2-5; D unresolved. The CDR3 length is 14 residues. V was pared by 6 bases and J by 2 bases, with 13 bases between. From germline, CDR1 is SGHVS and CDR2 FNYEAQ. The CDR3 nucleotides are TGTGCCAGCAGTTCGCCGGTCTTACAAGAGACCCAGTACTTC. This codes for CASSSPVLQETQYF.

This clonotype was observed many times. V and J are TRBV10-3 and TRBJ2-1; D not certain. Germline CDR1 is ENHRY and CDR2 is SYGVKD. V shed 1 base and J shed 3 bases, with 10 bases lying between them. This CDR3 region has 15 residues. The CDR3 sequence: CAISELAGNYNEQFF. The CDR3 DNA is TGTGCCATCAGTGAGTTGGCTGGAAACTACAATGAGCAGTTCTTC.

The sample holds many counts of this clonotype. This chain joins TRBV6-1 and TRBJ2-3, with TRBD1 matching over 8 bases. Per the germline V gene, CDR1 is MNHNS and CDR2 is SASEGT. The CDR3 contains 12 residues. J was trimmed by 5 bases and V by 8 bases; bases with no gene match: 3. The CDR3 reads CASRTGQDTQYF. The DNA for the CDR3 is TGTGCCAGCCGGACAGGGCAAGATACGCAGTATTTT.